This note documents a single T cell receptor (beta chain) sequence. Its cognate antigen is unknown. The data were taken from a study of neurological immune-mediated disorders. Background on the study: There were roughly 35 multiple sclerosis patients. Of these, 31 had relapsing-remitting MS and 3 had secondary progressive MS. Study results and limitations: Levels of TCR clonal expansion peaked in HTLV-1-associated myelopathy and reached their lowest in multiple sclerosis, under those of healthy controls.

Germline CDR1 SGHRS, CDR2 YFSETQ. The ends were cut back, 5 bases at V and 0 bases at J, with 8 bases in the middle. The CDR3 consists of 13 residues. In every sequencing run, more than 180 million TCR-beta sequences were generated from 15-18 subjects. TCRdb passed the 5' RACE reads through MiXCR, listing each CDR3 protein once. Here the sample spans tens of thousands of distinct CDR3 sequences, 3.5% to 4.5% being singletons. The chain couples TRBV5-1 to TRBJ1-1; tentatively, D is TRBD1 (5 bases). Material for sequencing was PBMCs. The source is a woman aged 45-65 years with multiple sclerosis. In DNA form, the CDR3 reads TGCGCCAGCAGAAGGGACCTGAACACTGAAGCTTTCTTT. Translating it yields CASRRDLNTEAFF.